This entry is about one T cell receptor (beta chain). This record comes from a study of T cell changes during pregnancy in multiple sclerosis. The protocol was immunoSEQ multiplex PCR, while the TCRdb copy is restricted to in-frame clones and leaves out a portion. Among about 89,000 clones listed, 94% were seen once. With V trimmed by 7 bases and J by 2 bases, 8 bases remained unmatched. From germline, CDR1 is SQVTM and CDR2 ANQGSEA. The CDR3 extends over 13 amino acids. The TCR was taken from a female donor in good health, enrolled as a control in a pregnancy study. The rearrangement links TRBV29-1 to TRBJ2-7, with 7 bases that match TRBD1. This sample comprised peripheral blood, obtained after pregnancy. The CDR3 loop reads CSATGHDAYEQYF. CDR3 DNA: TGCAGCGCGACAGGGCATGACGCCTACGAGCAGTACTTC.